The sequence of this TCR beta chain was determined in a study of neoadjuvant anti-PD-1 for oral cavity cancer (dated by TCRdb to the early 2020s). Context from the whole study: Three to four biweekly doses of nivolumab at 3 mg/kg were mostly administered to patients before curative-intent surgical resection. A roughly 30% response rate was observed in the parent correlative cohort, in which about 12 patients were included. Patients who did not progress were given a fourth nivolumab dose at about day 43 and had definitive surgical resection on days 50-56. Patients with complete response, partial response or stable disease by RECIST 1.1 were defined as responders, whereas patients with progression were defined as non-responders.

This clone was found a few times. Its antigen remains unidentified. There are no base qualities to consult, and no much larger clone falls within one base. Interpreted using the paper, the time point label stands for: before neoadjuvant nivolumab. The patients had newly diagnosed stage II-IVA oral cavity squamous cell carcinoma and had not received any prior systemic or radiation treatment. The cohort was made up of patients with locally advanced, HPV-negative oral cavity squamous cell carcinoma. Peripheral blood mononuclear cells were analyzed directly, without maintenance or expansion in culture. Samples were obtained from a longitudinal correlative study of a single-arm phase II trial of neoadjuvant nivolumab in oral cavity squamous cell carcinoma. Genomic DNA-based TCRbeta sequencing was performed on subject-matched pre- and post-treatment PBMCs and tumors from three responders and three non-responders. Peripheral blood mononuclear cells were collected before nivolumab treatment and again after treatment, at the time of surgery. The Maxwell RSC DNA from Cells kit was used to extract genomic DNA from PBMCs.

For deep sequencing of PBMC libraries, mostly about 0.45 ug of input genomic DNA was used, and six replicates were run per sample. TCRbeta libraries were prepared with the immunoSEQ hsTCRbeta kit according to the manufacturer's instructions. An Illumina NovaSeq 6000 S4 flow cell was used to sequence the final libraries, which had first been combined to 3 nM. On the authors' methods: The immunoSEQ Analyzer handled quality control and preprocessing of the raw data. The analysis was limited to productive rearrangements, and each clonotype was defined by a unique CDR3 amino acid sequence. Repertoire clonality was estimated as the Gini-Simpson index, which was computed with the R package tcR. Student's t test was used to compare Gini indices, and Pearson correlation was used to assess associations with tumor size change. TCRdb took this table from immuneACCESS and kept in-frame rearrangements with V and J called. Such tables lack part of the clones; where checked against another copy, unresolved V genes explain under half of the gap, and the rest is unexplained. V and J calls plus clone size are reproduced from that table; the DNA served to infer D and trimming. Within this sample are 70,000 to 95,000 clones, with 84% of them counted one time only. Over 3% of the sample is held by the ten biggest clonotypes.

Study-level results and caveats: Higher pretreatment blood Treg/Th17 ratios correlated with both higher pretreatment blood TCRbeta clonality and lower post-treatment tumor TCRbeta clonality. The TCR analyses had only three patients in each response group, and the authors called for validation in larger cohorts. After neoadjuvant nivolumab, non-responders showed significantly higher T cell clonality (Gini index) in PBMCs than responders did.

The CDR3, cysteine through phenylalanine, is 16 amino acids long. Left in the record is the CDR3 DNA by itself, 48 bases read in frame from the first base. A distance of 14 bases separates the germline ends of V and J, which lose 4 bases and 1 base respectively. CDR1 is given as SGHRS and CDR2 as YFSETQ, both from the germline V gene. The starting material was PBMCs, obtained before nivolumab (anti-PD-1) treatment. The chain links TRBV5-1 with TRBJ2-2, and perhaps TRBD2 as D gene, on 5 matching bases. The sequence was collected from a person aged 35 to 85 with oral cavity squamous cell carcinoma. The CDR3 reads as follows: CASSLQVGVNTGELFF. Read as DNA, the sequence is TGCGCCAGCAGCCTCCAGGTGGGAGTGAACACCGGGGAGCTGTTTTTT.